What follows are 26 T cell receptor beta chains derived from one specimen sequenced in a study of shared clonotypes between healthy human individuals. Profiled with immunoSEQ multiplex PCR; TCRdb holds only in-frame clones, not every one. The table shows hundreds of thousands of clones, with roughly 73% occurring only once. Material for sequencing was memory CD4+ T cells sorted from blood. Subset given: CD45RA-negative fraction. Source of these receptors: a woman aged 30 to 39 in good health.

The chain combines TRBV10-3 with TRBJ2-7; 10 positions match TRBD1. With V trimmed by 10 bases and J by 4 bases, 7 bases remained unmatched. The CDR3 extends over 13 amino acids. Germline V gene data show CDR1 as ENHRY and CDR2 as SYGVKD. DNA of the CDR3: TGTGCCACTCGGGGACAGGGGAATTACGAGCAGTACTTC. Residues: CATRGQGNYEQYF.

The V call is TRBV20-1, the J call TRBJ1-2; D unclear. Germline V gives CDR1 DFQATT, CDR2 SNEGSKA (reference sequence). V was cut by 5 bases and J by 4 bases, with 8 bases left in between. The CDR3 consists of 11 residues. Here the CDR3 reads CSAWYSYGYTF. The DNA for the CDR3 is TGCAGTGCTTGGTACAGCTATGGCTACACCTTC.

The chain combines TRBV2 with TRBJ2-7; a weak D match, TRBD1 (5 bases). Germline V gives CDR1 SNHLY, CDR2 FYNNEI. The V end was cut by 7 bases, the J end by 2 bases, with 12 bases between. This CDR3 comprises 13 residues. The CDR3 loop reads CASNQGTTYEQYF. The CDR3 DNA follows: TGTGCCAGCAATCAGGGTACTACCTACGAGCAGTACTTC.

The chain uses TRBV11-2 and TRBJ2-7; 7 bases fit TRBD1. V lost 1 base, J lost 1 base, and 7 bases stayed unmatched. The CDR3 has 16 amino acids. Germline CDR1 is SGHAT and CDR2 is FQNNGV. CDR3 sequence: CASSLALQGSSYEQYF. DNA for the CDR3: TGTGCCAGCAGCTTAGCCCTACAGGGGTCTTCCTACGAGCAGTACTTC.

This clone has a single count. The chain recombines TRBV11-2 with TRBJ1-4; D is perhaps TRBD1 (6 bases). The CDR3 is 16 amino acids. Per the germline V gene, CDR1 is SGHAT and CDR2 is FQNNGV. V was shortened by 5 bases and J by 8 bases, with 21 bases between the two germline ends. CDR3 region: CASSPDPTGDGEKLFF. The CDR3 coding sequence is TGTGCCAGCAGCCCAGATCCGACAGGTGACGGGGAAAAACTGTTTTTT.

The CDR3 DNA reads as TGTGCCATCAGTACCCGGGACCACGCGGAGACCCAGTACTTC. Translating gives CAISTRDHAETQYF. The chain employs TRBV10-3 and TRBJ2-5; D assignment may be TRBD1 or TRBD2 (5 bases each). Germline-derived CDR1 and CDR2 are ENHRY and SYGVKD. V was pared by 5 bases and J by 5 bases, with 15 bases between. There are 14 residues in the CDR3.

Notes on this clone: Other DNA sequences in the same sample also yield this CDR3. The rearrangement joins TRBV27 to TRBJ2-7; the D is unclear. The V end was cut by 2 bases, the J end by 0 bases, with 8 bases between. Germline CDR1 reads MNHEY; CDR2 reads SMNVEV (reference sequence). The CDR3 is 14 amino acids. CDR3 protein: CASSLVGGSYEQYF. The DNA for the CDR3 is TGTGCCAGCAGTTTAGTGGGCGGCTCCTACGAGCAGTACTTC.

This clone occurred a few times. The CDR3: CASSLEPRVDTQYF. For the CDR3, the DNA is TGTGCCAGCAGCCTCGAGCCTCGGGTAGATACGCAGTATTTT. The chain links TRBV5-8 to TRBJ2-3; D remains unclear. CDR1 and CDR2 from the germline V gene are SGHTS and YDEGEE. V was cut by 4 bases and J by 5 bases, with 14 bases left in between. The CDR3 is 14 residues long.

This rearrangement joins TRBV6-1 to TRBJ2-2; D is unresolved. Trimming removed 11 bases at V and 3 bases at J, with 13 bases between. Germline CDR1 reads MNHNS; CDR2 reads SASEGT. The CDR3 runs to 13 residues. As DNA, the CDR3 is TGTGCCGGCTCCACTCGGGACACCGGGGAGCTGTTTTTT. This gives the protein CAGSTRDTGELFF.

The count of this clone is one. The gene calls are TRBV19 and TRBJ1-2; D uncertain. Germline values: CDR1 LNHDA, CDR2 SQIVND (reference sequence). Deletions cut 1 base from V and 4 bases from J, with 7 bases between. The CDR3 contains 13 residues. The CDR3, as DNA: TGTGCCAGTAGTATAGGAGTAAGCTATGGCTACACCTTC. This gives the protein CASSIGVSYGYTF.

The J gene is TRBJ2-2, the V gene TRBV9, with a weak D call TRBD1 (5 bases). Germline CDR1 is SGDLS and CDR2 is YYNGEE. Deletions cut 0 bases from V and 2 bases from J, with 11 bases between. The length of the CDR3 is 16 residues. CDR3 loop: CASSVEGTGNTGELFF. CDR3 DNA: TGTGCCAGCAGCGTAGAGGGTACAGGTAACACCGGGGAGCTGTTTTTT.

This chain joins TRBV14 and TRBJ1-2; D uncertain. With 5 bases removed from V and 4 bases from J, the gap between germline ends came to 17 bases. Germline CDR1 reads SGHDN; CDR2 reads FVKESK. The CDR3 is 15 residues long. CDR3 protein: CASSYQDTLSYGYTF. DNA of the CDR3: TGTGCCAGCAGCTATCAGGATACGTTGAGCTATGGCTACACCTTC.

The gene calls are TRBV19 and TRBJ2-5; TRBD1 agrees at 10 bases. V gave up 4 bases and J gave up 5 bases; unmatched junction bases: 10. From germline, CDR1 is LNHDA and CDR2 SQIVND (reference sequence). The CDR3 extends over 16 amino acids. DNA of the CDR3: TGTGCCAGTAGTACCGGGACAGGGGCAATTGGGGAGACCCAGTACTTC. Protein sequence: CASSTGTGAIGETQYF.

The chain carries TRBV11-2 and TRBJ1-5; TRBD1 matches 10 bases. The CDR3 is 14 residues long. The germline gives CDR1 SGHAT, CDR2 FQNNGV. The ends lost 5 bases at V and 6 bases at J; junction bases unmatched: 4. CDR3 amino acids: CASSPTGGIQPQHF. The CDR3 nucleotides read TGTGCCAGCAGCCCGACAGGGGGCATTCAGCCCCAGCATTTT.

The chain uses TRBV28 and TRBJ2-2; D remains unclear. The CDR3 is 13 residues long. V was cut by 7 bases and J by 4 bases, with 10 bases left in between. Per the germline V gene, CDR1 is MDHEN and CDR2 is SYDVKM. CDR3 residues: CASTHPATGELFF. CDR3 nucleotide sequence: TGTGCCAGCACCCACCCGGCCACCGGGGAGCTGTTTTTT.

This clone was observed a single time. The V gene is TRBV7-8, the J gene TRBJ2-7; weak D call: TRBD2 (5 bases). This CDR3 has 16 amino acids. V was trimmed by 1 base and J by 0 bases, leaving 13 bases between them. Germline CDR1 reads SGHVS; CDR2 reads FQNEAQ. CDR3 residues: CASSLVTSRGSYEQYF. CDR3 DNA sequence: TGTGCCAGCAGCTTAGTAACCAGCCGGGGCTCCTACGAGCAGTACTTC. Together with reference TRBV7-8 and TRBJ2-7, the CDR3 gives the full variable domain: GAGVSQSPRYKVAKRGQDVALRCDPISGHVSLFWYQQALGQGPEFLTYFQNEAQLDKSGLPSDRFFAERPEGSVSTLKIQRTQQEDSAVYLCASSLVTSRGSYEQYFGPGTRLTVT.

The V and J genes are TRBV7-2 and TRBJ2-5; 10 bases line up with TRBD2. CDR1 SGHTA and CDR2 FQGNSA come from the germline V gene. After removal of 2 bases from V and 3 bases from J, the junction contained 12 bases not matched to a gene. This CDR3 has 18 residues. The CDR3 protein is CASSLLYGAGGIKETQYF. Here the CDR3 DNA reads TGTGCCAGCAGCTTATTGTACGGAGCGGGAGGGATTAAAGAGACCCAGTACTTC.

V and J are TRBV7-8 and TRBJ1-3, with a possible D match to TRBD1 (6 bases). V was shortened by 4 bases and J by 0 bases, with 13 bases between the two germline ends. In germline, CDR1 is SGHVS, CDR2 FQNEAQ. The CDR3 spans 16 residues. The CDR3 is CASSSTGAFSGNTIYF. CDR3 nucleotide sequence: TGTGCCAGCAGCTCGACAGGAGCCTTCTCTGGAAACACCATATATTTT.

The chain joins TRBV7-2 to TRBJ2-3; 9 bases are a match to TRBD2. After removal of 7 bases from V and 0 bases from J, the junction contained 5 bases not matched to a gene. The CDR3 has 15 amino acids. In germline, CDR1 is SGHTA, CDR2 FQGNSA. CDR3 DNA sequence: TGTGCCAGCACCCCGACTAGCGGAAGCACAGATACGCAGTATTTT. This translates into CASTPTSGSTDTQYF.

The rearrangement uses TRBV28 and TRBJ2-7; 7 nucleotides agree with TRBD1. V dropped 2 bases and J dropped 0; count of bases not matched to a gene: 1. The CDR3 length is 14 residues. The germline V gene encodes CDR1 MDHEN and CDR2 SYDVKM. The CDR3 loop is CASSLDRVSYEQYF. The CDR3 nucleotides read TGTGCCAGCAGTTTAGACAGGGTCTCCTACGAGCAGTACTTC.

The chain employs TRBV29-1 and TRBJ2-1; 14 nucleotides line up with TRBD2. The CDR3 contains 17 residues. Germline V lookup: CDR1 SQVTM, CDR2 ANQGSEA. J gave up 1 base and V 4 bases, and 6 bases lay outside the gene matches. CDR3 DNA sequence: TGCAGCGTTGTCGGGACTAGCGGGAGTGTTTCCTACAATGAGCAGTTCTTC. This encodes CSVVGTSGSVSYNEQFF.

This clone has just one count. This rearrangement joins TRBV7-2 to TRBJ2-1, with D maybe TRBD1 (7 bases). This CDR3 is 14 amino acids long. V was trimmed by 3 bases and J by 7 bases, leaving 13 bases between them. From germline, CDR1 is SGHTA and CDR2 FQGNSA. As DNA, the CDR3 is TGTGCCAGCAGCTTGAACAGGGGAGGTAATGAGCAGTTCTTC. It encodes CASSLNRGGNEQFF.

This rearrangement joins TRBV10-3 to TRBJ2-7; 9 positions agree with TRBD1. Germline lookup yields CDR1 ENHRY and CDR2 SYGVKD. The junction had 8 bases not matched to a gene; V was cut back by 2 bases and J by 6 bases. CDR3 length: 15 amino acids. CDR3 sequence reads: CAISETTGGGPEQYF. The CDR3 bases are TGTGCCATCAGTGAGACGACAGGGGGAGGTCCCGAGCAGTACTTC.

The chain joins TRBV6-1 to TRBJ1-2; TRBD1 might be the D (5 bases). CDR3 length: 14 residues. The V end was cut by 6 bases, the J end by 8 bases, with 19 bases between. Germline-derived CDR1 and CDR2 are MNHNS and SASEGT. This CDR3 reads CASSPRLGDFGYTF. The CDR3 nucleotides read TGTGCCAGCAGCCCCCGCTTGGGGGATTTCGGCTACACCTTC.

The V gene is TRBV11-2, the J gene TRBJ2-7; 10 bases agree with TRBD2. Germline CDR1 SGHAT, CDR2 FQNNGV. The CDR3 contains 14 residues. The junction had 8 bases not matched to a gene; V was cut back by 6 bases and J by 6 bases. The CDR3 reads CASRAGGPFGEQYF. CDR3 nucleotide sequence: TGTGCCAGCAGAGCGGGAGGGCCTTTTGGCGAGCAGTACTTC.

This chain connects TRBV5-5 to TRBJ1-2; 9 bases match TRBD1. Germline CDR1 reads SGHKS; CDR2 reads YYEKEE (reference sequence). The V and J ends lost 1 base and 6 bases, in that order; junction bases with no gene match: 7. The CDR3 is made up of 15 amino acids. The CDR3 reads CASSLYNRGLDGYTF. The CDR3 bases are TGTGCCAGCAGCTTGTACAACAGGGGGCTGGATGGCTACACCTTC.